This T cell receptor (beta chain) was captured in a study of T-cell reconstitution after alpha-beta-depleted transplantation in children. V dropped 6 bases and J dropped 1 base, with 16 bases sitting between them. In germline, CDR1 is SGHTA, CDR2 FQGTGA. The CDR3 is 16 residues long. It was with unique molecular identifiers that the TCRbeta library was prepared. TCRdb re-analysed the PCR reads in MiXCR, keeping a single row per CDR3 protein. The sample includes approximately 400,000 distinct CDR3 sequences, about a tenth of them seen just once. This clonotype has a handful of counts. Sequenced here: PBMCs from the stem cell graft donor, sampled from the stem cell graft. The V call is TRBV7-3, the J call TRBJ2-1; the D is unclear. The source of this sequence is a human donor who donated a stem cell graft to a child with acute myeloid leukemia. CDR3 region: CASSHSGTRSYNEQFF. CDR3 sequence (DNA): TGTGCCAGCAGTCATTCAGGTACCCGTTCCTACAATGAGCAGTTCTTC.